This T cell receptor beta chain was captured in a study of shared clonotypes between healthy human individuals. About the study: CD4 naive and CD4 memory each took three plates per donor, while CD8 naive took two and CD8 memory one.

CD8 cells regarded as naive lacked CD45RO, were positively chosen for CCR7, and omitted terminally differentiated effector memory CD45RA+ cells. Libraries were prepared by immunoSEQ multiplex PCR; TCRdb keeps only in-frame clonotypes and omits some of them. Of nearly 600,000 clones detected, less than 97% appear once; the ten largest clones hold approximately 0.1%. Germline CDR1 reads SGHDT; CDR2 reads YYEEEE. Trimming removed 0 bases from V and 1 base from J, with 2 bases in between. This CDR3 spans 13 amino acids. The sequence was collected from a woman between 25 and 40 years old in good health. Sequencing input: naive CD8+ T cells sorted from blood. This chain uses TRBV5-6 with TRBJ2-1, with D hard to call. CDR3 in amino acids: CASSLVSYNEQFF. Here the CDR3 DNA reads TGTGCCAGCAGCTTGGTTTCCTACAATGAGCAGTTCTTC.